Detailed here is one TCR beta chain. The antigen remains unidentified. The CDR3 runs 12 residues. V dropped 6 bases and J dropped 8 bases, with 13 bases sitting between them. In germline, CDR1 is MDHEN, CDR2 SYDVKM. Method: immunoSEQ multiplex PCR; TCRdb's copy keeps in-frame clones and lacks some. The repertoire holds tens of thousands of clones, with roughly 93% as singletons. This sample stems from a study of lymphopenia after photon versus proton radiotherapy. Study findings and constraints: Only patients who died were analyzed for survival; proton advantage is unproven. Photon-treated patients lost naive T cells and TCR diversity; proton-treated stayed stable.

The chain recombines TRBV28 with TRBJ1-1; D gene uncertain. This specimen was peripheral blood, taken from a patient treated with photon-based radiotherapy. The receptor's source is a woman aged 70-85 years with pancreatic cancer. CDR3 coding DNA: TGTGCCAGCAGCCGCGCCCCCGCCGAAGCTTTCTTT. Its translation is CASSRAPAEAFF.